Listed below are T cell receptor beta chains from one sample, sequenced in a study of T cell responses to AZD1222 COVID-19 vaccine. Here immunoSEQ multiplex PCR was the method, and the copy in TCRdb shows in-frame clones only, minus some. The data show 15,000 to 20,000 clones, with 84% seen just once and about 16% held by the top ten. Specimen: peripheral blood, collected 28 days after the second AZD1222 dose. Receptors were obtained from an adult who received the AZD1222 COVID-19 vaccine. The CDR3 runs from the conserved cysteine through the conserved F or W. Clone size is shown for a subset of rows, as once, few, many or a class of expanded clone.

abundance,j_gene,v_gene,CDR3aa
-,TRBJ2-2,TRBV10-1,CASSERVDTGELFF
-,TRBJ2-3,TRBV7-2,CAYGGGGGTDTQYF
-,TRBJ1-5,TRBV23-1,CASSQSWDNQPQHF
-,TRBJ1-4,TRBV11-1,CASSFIRGAGEKLFF
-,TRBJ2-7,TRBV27,CAGLAGEYEQYF
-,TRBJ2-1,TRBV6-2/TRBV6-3,CASSKTSGTYNEQFF
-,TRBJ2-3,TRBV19,CASSPQPGSSTDTQYF
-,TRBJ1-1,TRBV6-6,CASSRGERTRLNTEAFF
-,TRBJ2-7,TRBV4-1,CASSQVGREISEQYF
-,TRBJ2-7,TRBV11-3,CASSLERTAIYEQYF
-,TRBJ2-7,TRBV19,CASRAGQATYEQYF
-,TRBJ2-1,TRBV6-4,CASSDSGEDDEQFF
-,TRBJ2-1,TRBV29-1,CSVEDPDRYNEQFF
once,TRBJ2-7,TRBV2,CASSEDGYEQYF
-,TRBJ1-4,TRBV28,CASSLLRGKLFF
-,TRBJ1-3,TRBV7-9,CASSSQAGLSGNTIYF
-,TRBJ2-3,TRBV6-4,CASSQGGTLADTQYF
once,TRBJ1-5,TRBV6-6,CATRTPQHSNQPQHF
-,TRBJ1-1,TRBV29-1,CSARPMNTEAFF
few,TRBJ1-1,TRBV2,CASSDPQGGPEAFF